This TCR beta chain was profiled in a study of CD8 T cells in Susac syndrome. The CDR3 has 12 amino acids. V was trimmed by 6 bases and J by 4 bases, leaving 9 bases between them. The V gene's germline CDR1 is MNHEY and CDR2 SVGAGI. In blood CD8+ and CD4+ T cells, TCR beta underwent sequencing. Control patients had untreated stable or active relapsing-remitting multiple sclerosis by revised McDonald criteria. Negative isolation was used for CD8+ and CD4+ T cells and FACS enrichment for TEMRA cells. Reverse transcription used roughly 0.45 to 1 ug RNA and random hexamers. The immunoSEQ assay covered 54 Vbeta and 13 Jbeta segments for CDR3. TCRdb independently ran MiXCR on the immunoSEQ multiplex PCR reads; one entry per CDR3 protein. The data show 150,000 to 200,000 distinct CDR3 sequences, roughly 95% seen once.

The gene calls are TRBV6-5 and TRBJ1-1; weak D call: TRBD1 (5 bases). The sequence was obtained from a human donor with multiple sclerosis. Specimen: CD4+ T cells from PBMCs. The CDR3 nucleotides are TGTGCCAGCAGCCCAGGGACCACTGAAGCTTTCTTT. Translated, it gives CASSPGTTEAFF.